The TCR beta chain described here comes from a study of cytomegalovirus exposure and HLA in healthy donors (dated by TCRdb to 2015 to 2018). Background on the whole study: An earlier analysis of several hundred of the donors reported more than 250 Gb of sequence data and 117 million unique TCR beta sequences from 150 million to 200 million T cells. About 320 gigabases of sequencing data and around 87 million unique TCR sequences were included in an early release covering around 600 HLA-typed donors. Of the roughly 400 genotyped donors, 75% to 85% were placed in the genetic ancestry cluster associated with self-reported Caucasian donors. The study aimed to test whether cataloging public T cell receptors could reveal signatures of past pathogen exposure. The T cell repertoires of some 700 subjects were profiled by immunosequencing and related to cytomegalovirus serostatus. A separate validation cohort of roughly 120 different subjects was used in addition to the 666-subject first cohort. To predict cytomegalovirus infection status, the study combined high-throughput TCR immunosequencing, statistical association of individual TCRs with disease status, and machine learning. A later analysis re-analyzed previously published TCR beta repertoires from several hundred donors and added high-resolution HLA genotyping to study TCR occurrence patterns. In the later analysis, no new phenotypic data were used to find candidate immune exposures; instead, reliance was placed on TCR beta sequences and their occurrence across donors. An earlier analysis of some 600 of the donors applied high-throughput TCR beta sequencing to assess whether each TCR beta V gene segment acted as functional or pseudogenic. Alongside the repertoire data, information on donor age, sex, ethnicity and CMV serostatus was compiled. In a later genetic analysis, genome-wide SNP genotypes for 398 of the 666 donors were used, and that subset was treated as a discovery cohort. All discovery cohort repertoires had been generated on a single sequencing platform. Class I and class II HLA loci were covered by the typing at four-digit resolution. The number of typed donors differed by locus: 629-630 for A, B, C, DRB1 and DQB1; 500 to 550 for DQA1; 606 for DPA1; and some 470 for DPB1. A handful of DR-DQ haplotypes were handled as single units for association and clustering because linkage in the cohort was strong. Among 398 genotyped donors of the cohort, an average of about 240,000 unique TCR beta nucleotide sequences was sequenced per donor, of which about 18% were non-productive. Paper-wide results and their limitations: Some IMGT-functional V segments, including TRBV6-2 and TRBV6-3, could not be told apart with the 87-base-pair reads, so those segments were excluded. When HLA alleles, especially DR and DQ, strongly co-occurred, attributing TCR associations to individual alleles was difficult. Across donors, most TCR sequences were observed very rarely, whereas some public TCRs were present in many individuals. Roughly uniform sequencing depth across donors was assumed in presence/absence analyses, although this assumption may not hold. A later analysis found that TCR association rates varied across HLA loci, with DRB1 alleles showing the most associated TCRs and HLA-C alleles the fewest. Several of the top co-occurrence clusters appeared to be linked to parvovirus B19, influenza, CMV and Epstein-Barr virus, according to a later analysis. For the cohort, immune exposure information was limited to CMV serostatus. At a false discovery rate of 0.05, a later analysis linked about 16,000 TCR beta sequences to specific HLA alleles. In a later analysis, HLA-associated TCR beta chains were found to be more clonally expanded and to have lower generation probabilities than equally common non-associated chains. This cohort had only TCR beta chains sequenced, and the lack of alpha or paired-chain data limited which features could be detected. In an earlier analysis of around 600 of the donors, most TCR beta V segments were observed in productive rearrangements about 87% or about 30% of the time, broadly matching IMGT annotations. A cluster of highly shared sequence variants was judged likely to represent a technical artifact of the sequencing pipeline. Correlated functional status among segregating V segments might reflect linkage disequilibrium, but an unknown experimental factor could not be ruled out. A further reported finding was that TCR beta sequences accurately predicted the HLA-A and HLA-B alleles for most subjects in the first cohort. In vitro tests confirmed that three of the cytomegalovirus-associated TCR beta chains recognize cytomegalovirus antigens. V-gene and J-gene trimming of TCR beta chains was associated with a missense DCLRE1C variant in a later genetic analysis, and the association was replicated in an independent cohort. The authors suggested that the approach could potentially be generalized to other disease states and immunological phenotypes. Because HLA typing was unavailable for some donors at each locus, only the typed subset was used in association tests. A total of 150 to 200 TCR beta chains were listed by the study as associated with cytomegalovirus. According to a later analysis, most CMV-associated TCR beta chains appeared to be HLA-restricted, and the HLA associations seemed to be driven largely by CMV exposure. The classifier was reported to diagnose cytomegalovirus status with high specificity and sensitivity in both the original cohort and the validation cohort. Because counts were too low, 15 to 20 rarely observed V segments, including chromosome 9 orphons, were excluded from the earlier analysis of several hundred of the donors. A later genetic analysis reported fewer N-insertions in productive TCRs among donors in an Asian-associated ancestry cluster than the roughly 700-donor mean.

In total, roughly 670 healthy bone marrow donors made up the cohort. Cohort members were all nominally healthy when sampled, although unrecorded immune exposures were likely present. The donor was CMV seropositive and belonged to the group of more than 250 seropositive cohort members. A peripheral blood sample was provided by each donor, and peripheral blood mononuclear cells were used for TCR beta sequencing. Genomic DNA extraction from the blood cell samples was performed with the Qiagen DNeasy Blood Extraction Kit. The CDR3 measures 16 amino acids from cysteine to phenylalanine. The retained sequence is limited to the CDR3, 48 bases, with the frame set at the first base. The germline V gene encodes CDR1 SGHVS and CDR2 FQNEAQ. V lost 7 bases and J lost 5 bases; the stretch between them is 20 bases long. The library came from the immunoSEQ multiplex PCR assay. For the multiplex PCR, a mixture combining 60 forward primers for TCR Vbeta segments and 13 reverse primers for TCR Jbeta segments was used. The CDR3 region of rearranged TCR beta genes was amplified from genomic DNA by a multiplex PCR assay. The Illumina HiSeq System was used to sequence the amplified TCR beta libraries as 87-base-pair reads. Processing in the source paper ran as follows. In a later analysis, tens of millions of unique TCR beta chains were counted across the 666 repertoires, and roughly 10 million of these chains were shared by at least two donors. A nearest-neighbor algorithm error-corrected the raw reads and collapsed the reads into unique sequences, merging closely related sequences to remove PCR and sequencing errors. To assign V, D and J gene segments, CDR3 sequences were aligned to IMGT reference sequences. For a sequence to be retained, at least a six-nucleotide match to both a V gene segment and a J gene segment was required. Rearrangements were classified as productive when the CDR3 lacked stop codons and remained in frame with V and J, and all other rearrangements were classified as non-productive. Following IMGT convention, CDR3 was defined as the stretch from the second conserved V-encoded cysteine to the conserved J-encoded phenylalanine. The earlier analysis of about 590 of the donors excluded sequences that lacked an unambiguous match to a single V gene segment. In an earlier analysis of 450 to 700 of the donors, V segments were called functional above 56.7% productive rearrangements and were called segregating when the between-donor standard deviation exceeded 5%. To diagnose cytomegalovirus status from the catalog of TCR beta chain sequences, a statistical classification framework was built. A later analysis assigned V and J genes by comparing TCR nucleotide sequences with IMGT/GENE-DB human TR gene sequences. The TCRdist pipeline was used in a later analysis to assign CDR3 sequences and most-parsimonious VDJ recombination scenarios. In a later analysis, each TCR beta chain was defined by its CDR3 amino acid sequence together with its V-gene family, and reads without a unique V-gene family were excluded. To address suspected cross-contamination and a sequencing artifact, a later analysis removed 550 to 750 highly shared, low-generation-probability nucleotide sequences. For each public chain, a later analysis derived a clonal expansion index from normalized ranks of inferred template counts within each repertoire. A later analysis computed generation probabilities with a VDJ recombination model fitted to out-of-frame rearrangements, and checked the results against IGoR. A later analysis scored TCR-TCR, TCR-HLA and TCR-CMV co-occurrence with hypergeometric tests, applying a repertoire-size bias correction to TCR pairs. A later analysis estimated false discovery rates by permuting HLA or CMV assignments 20 times. A later analysis grouped co-occurring TCRs with DBSCAN, adding TCRdist sequence similarity when clustering within HLA-allele-positive subsets. Co-occurrence clustering excluded repertoires with fewer than 30,000 or more than 120,000 public chains, plus five with anomalous nucleotide sharing. TCRdb limited this immuneACCESS table to in-frame rearrangements with V and J called. A share of clones is missing; checked studies link under half to unresolved V genes, and the rest is unexplained. V and J calls and clone size come straight from that table; D and trimming were deduced from the DNA. Counted in this sample were 130,000 to 150,000 clones; around 80% of them appeared once. The ten largest clones capture 6.5% to 7% of the sample.

To note about this clone: The antigen it recognizes is unknown. No base quality information exists; no much larger clone differs at one position.

The sample was PBMCs. The sequence joins TRBV7-8 to TRBJ2-2; tentative D gene TRBD2, with 7 bases matching. The source of this sequence is a man in his forties in good health and CMV-seropositive. The CDR3 protein sequence reads: CASNSRGGGWTGELFF. The nucleotide sequence reads as follows: TGTGCCAGCAACTCGAGGGGGGGCGGGTGGACCGGGGAGCTGTTTTTT.